These 23 T cell receptor beta chains came from one sample sequenced in a study of T-cell reconstitution after alpha-beta-depleted transplantation in children. Construction of the TCRbeta library involved unique molecular identifiers. TCRdb independently ran MiXCR on the PCR reads; one entry per CDR3 protein. The data show about 400,000 distinct CDR3 sequences, approximately 20% seen once. The input for sequencing was PBMCs from the stem cell graft donor, taken from the stem cell graft. The receptors stem from a human donor who donated a stem cell graft to a child with acute myeloid leukemia.

V is TRBV6-1 and J is TRBJ2-7, with 8 bases fitting TRBD1. V was pared by 7 bases and J by 4 bases, with 9 bases of the junction left unmatched. There are 14 residues in the CDR3. Germline loops: CDR1 MNHNS, CDR2 SASEGT. The CDR3 sequence is CASTVAGGVYEQYF. The DNA of the CDR3 is TGTGCCAGCACCGTAGCAGGGGGCGTATACGAGCAGTACTTC.

This chain links TRBV12-3 or TRBV12-4 with TRBJ2-7; D possibly corresponds to TRBD2 (5 bases). The germline V and J ends were trimmed by 3 bases and 6 bases, with 12 bases remaining between them. This CDR3 region has 13 residues. CDR3 coding DNA: TGTGCCAGCAGTTTTCGTACGGACTCCGAGCAGTACTTC. This codes for CASSFRTDSEQYF.

The chain joins TRBV15 to TRBJ2-3, with D unclear. CDR3 length: 12 amino acids. CDR1 LNHNV and CDR2 YYDKDF come from the germline V gene (reference sequence). V dropped 3 bases and J dropped 14 bases, with 15 bases sitting between them. Here the CDR3 DNA reads TGTGCCACCAGCAGGACCAACTCCTTGCCGTATTTT. This codes for CATSRTNSLPYF.

V and J are TRBV6-2 or TRBV6-3 and TRBJ2-1; D ambiguous. Trimming left V 2 bases short and J 0 bases short, with 20 bases between. The CDR3 sequence is 19 residues long. CDR1 and CDR2 from the germline V gene are MNHEY and SVGEGT. CDR3 nucleotide sequence: TGTGCCAGCAGTTACAGGCTTCTCGCAGGTCACTACTCCTACAATGAGCAGTTCTTC. Residues: CASSYRLLAGHYSYNEQFF.

CDR3 bases: TGTGCCAGCAGTTCCATCGGGACAGGCCAAGAGACCCAGTACTTC. It yields the protein CASSSIGTGQETQYF. This chain uses TRBV7-9 with TRBJ2-5; 8 bases agree with TRBD1. Germline CDR1 SEHNR, CDR2 FQNEAQ (reference sequence). V was clipped by 6 bases and J by 1 base; unmatched bases: 7. CDR3 length: 15 residues.

The chain uses TRBV20-1 and TRBJ2-3, with a tentative D call TRBD2 (5 bases). V gave up 5 bases and J gave up 3 bases, with 15 bases separating them. Germline V CDR1 and CDR2: DFQATT, SNEGSKA (reference sequence). The CDR3 has 14 residues. CDR3 residues: CSAHREPKTDTQYF. CDR3 DNA sequence: TGCAGTGCTCACCGGGAACCGAAAACAGATACGCAGTATTTT.

This clonotype has only a few counts. The chain has TRBV12-3 or TRBV12-4 and TRBJ1-1; unclear D gene. The CDR3 spans 14 residues. V dropped 2 bases and J dropped 1 base, with 8 bases sitting between them. CDR3 sequence reads: CASSLSPGNTEAFF. CDR3 bases: TGTGCCAGCAGTTTATCTCCAGGGAACACTGAAGCTTTCTTT.

This sequence joins TRBV28 and TRBJ2-7, with 10 bases matching TRBD1. The ends lost 2 bases at V and 2 bases at J; junction bases unmatched: 3. CDR1 and CDR2 (germline): MDHEN, SYDVKM. The CDR3 consists of 15 residues. The CDR3 sequence: CASSLPGQGTYEQYF. The CDR3, as DNA: TGTGCCAGCAGTTTACCGGGACAGGGGACCTACGAGCAGTACTTC.

This clonotype was seen at least ten times. This chain connects TRBV20-1 to TRBJ2-7; D may correspond to TRBD1 or TRBD2 (5 bases each). The CDR3 loop spans 14 amino acids. Trimming stripped 0 bases from V and 4 bases from J, with 13 bases between. Germline CDR1 reads DFQATT; CDR2 reads SNEGSKA (reference sequence). CDR3 bases: TGCAGTGCTAGAGATCTTATGGGGGAGTACGAGCAGTACTTC. This encodes CSARDLMGEYEQYF.

In regard to this clonotype: This may stem from a read error, because a much larger clone lies one nucleotide away. Here the CDR3 reads CASSKDTGELFF. DNA for the CDR3: TGTGCCAGCAGCAAGGACACCGGGGAGCTGTTTTTT. This chain uses TRBV3-1 with TRBJ2-2; D call uncertain. Germline values: CDR1 LGHDT, CDR2 YNNKEL (reference sequence). Trimming pared 5 bases from V and 3 bases from J, leaving 4 bases between. This CDR3 has 12 amino acids.

This clonotype was counted many times. The rearrangement joins TRBV12-3 or TRBV12-4 to TRBJ2-7; D is perhaps TRBD1 or TRBD2 (8 bases each). The V and J ends lost 6 bases and 12 bases respectively, with 27 bases between them. The CDR3 extends over 15 amino acids. The CDR3 DNA sequence: TGTGCCAGCAGCCCCGACAGGGGACTAGGGATGTGGATGTACTTC. It specifies CASSPDRGLGMWMYF.

The chain employs TRBV7-9 and TRBJ2-3, with 7 bases that match TRBD2. Germline trimming cut 5 bases from V and 1 base from J; bases unmatched to any gene: 3. CDR3 length: 14 amino acids. Germline loops: CDR1 SEHNR, CDR2 FQNEAQ (reference sequence). This chain's CDR3 is CASSASGGTDTQYF. The CDR3 nucleotides are TGTGCCAGCAGCGCTAGCGGAGGCACAGATACGCAGTATTTT.

The rearrangement joins TRBV4-3 to TRBJ1-5; D is unclear. Looked up from germline, CDR1 is LGHNA and CDR2 is YSLEER. This CDR3 region has 13 residues. V gave up 1 base and J gave up 5 bases, with 6 bases separating them. CDR3 DNA sequence: TGCGCCAGCAGCCAAGTATTTGATCAGCCCCAGCATTTT. This translates into CASSQVFDQPQHF.

This clonotype was observed many times. This rearrangement joins TRBV29-1 to TRBJ2-3; D uncertain. CDR1 is SQVTM and CDR2 is ANQGSEA in the germline V gene. Trimming stripped 4 bases from V and 0 bases from J, with 14 bases between. The CDR3 spans 15 residues. CDR3 in DNA: TGCAGCGTTGTTAGGGCGATGACTAGCACAGATACGCAGTATTTT. Translated, it gives CSVVRAMTSTDTQYF.

This clonotype was observed a handful of times. J is TRBJ2-3 and V is TRBV2; the match to TRBD2 covers 7 bases. Germline CDR1 SNHLY, CDR2 FYNNEI. The CDR3 consists of 16 residues. V lost 6 bases, J lost 5 bases, and 14 bases stayed unmatched. CDR3 sequence: CASRRRREGLGDTQYF. For the CDR3, the DNA is TGTGCCAGCAGGAGGAGGAGGGAGGGCCTGGGAGATACGCAGTATTTT.

This chain links TRBV7-6 with TRBJ2-5; 10 nucleotides agree with TRBD1. CDR3 length: 16 residues. Germline V lookup: CDR1 SGHVS, CDR2 FNYEAQ. V trimming: 10 bases; J trimming: 5 bases; junction bases outside the gene matches: 16. The CDR3, as DNA: TGTGCCACCCACCAAGACGAGACAGGGGGCCTTGAGACCCAGTACTTC. It is translated as CATHQDETGGLETQYF.

The chain couples TRBV28 to TRBJ2-7, with TRBD2 identical over 10 bases. J lost 1 base, V lost 4 bases, and 4 bases had no gene match. The germline CDR1 and CDR2 sequences are MDHEN and SYDVKM. CDR3 length: 15 residues. CDR3 region: CASSSPAGGSYEQYF. The CDR3, as DNA: TGTGCCAGCAGTTCCCCAGCGGGAGGGTCCTACGAGCAGTACTTC.

V and J are TRBV7-6 and TRBJ2-7, with D perhaps matching TRBD1 or TRBD2 (7 bases each). The CDR3 has 20 amino acids. Germline values: CDR1 SGHVS, CDR2 FNYEAQ. V was cut by 3 bases and J by 3 bases, with 30 bases left in between. Here the CDR3 DNA reads TGTGCCAGCAGCTTGATGGGGAGGGGCATTGAAACAGGGGATCTCTACGAGCAGTACTTC. Residues: CASSLMGRGIETGDLYEQYF.

Concerning this clonotype itself: An end of the junction does not agree with germline; a read error may underlie this. This chain uses TRBV6-5 with TRBJ2-1; TRBD2 aligns across 8 bases. There are 12 residues in the CDR3. CDR1 is MNHEY and CDR2 is SVGAGI in the germline V gene. CDR3 residues: CASSYSSGGLSF. The CDR3 coding sequence is TGTGCCAGCAGTTACTCAAGCGGGGGCCTTAGCTTC.

This clonotype was counted many times. J is TRBJ2-3 and V is TRBV6-5, with 10 nucleotides matching TRBD2. Germline CDR1 reads MNHEY; CDR2 reads SVGAGI. The trim removed 3 bases at V and 3 bases at J, leaving 3 bases unmatched. The CDR3 is 15 residues long. CDR3 nucleotide sequence: TGTGCCAGCAGTTATCTAGCGGGAGAGACAGATACGCAGTATTTT. This gives the protein CASSYLAGETDTQYF.

This clonotype came up many times. The chain has TRBV12-3 or TRBV12-4 and TRBJ2-1, with D tentatively TRBD1 or TRBD2 (7 bases each). V dropped 5 bases and J dropped 1 base, with 15 bases sitting between them. The CDR3 extends over 16 amino acids. The CDR3 protein is CASSQGGRLSYNEQFF. CDR3 bases: TGTGCCAGCAGTCAGGGGGGGAGGCTTTCCTACAATGAGCAGTTCTTC.

The CDR3 nucleotides are TGCAGTGCCCGCGGACTAGCGGGAGGCAATATCCAAGAGACCCAGTACTTC. Its translation: CSARGLAGGNIQETQYF. V and J are TRBV20-1 and TRBJ2-5; 14 nucleotides line up with TRBD2. With 6 bases clipped from V and 1 base from J, the junction kept 10 bases outside the gene matches. This CDR3 contains 17 residues. Looked up from germline, CDR1 is DFQATT and CDR2 is SNEGSKA (reference sequence).

The chain uses TRBV7-9 and TRBJ2-7; possibly TRBD1 for D (6 bases). Trimming removed 0 bases from V and 2 bases from J, with 14 bases in between. CDR1 is SEHNR and CDR2 is FQNEAQ in the germline V gene (reference sequence). The CDR3 runs 16 residues. The CDR3 protein is CASSLADSGHPYEQYF. CDR3 DNA: TGTGCCAGCAGCTTAGCTGACTCGGGACATCCCTACGAGCAGTACTTC.